Below are 22 T cell receptor beta chains sequenced from a single sample in a study of CD8 T cells in Susac syndrome. Random hexamers primed reverse transcription of about 0.5 to 1 ug RNA. TCRdb analysed the immunoSEQ multiplex PCR reads with MiXCR anew, one entry per CDR3 protein. The repertoire includes roughly 200,000 distinct CDR3 sequences, 90% to 95% of them detected once, and roughly 0.1% sits in the top ten. The sequencing input was CD4+ T cells from PBMCs. These receptors originate from a human donor in good health.

The genes are TRBV5-1 and TRBJ2-7; tentative D call: TRBD2 (5 bases). V was shortened by 5 bases and J by 5 bases, with 14 bases between the two germline ends. The CDR3 spans 13 residues. Germline CDR1 reads SGHRS; CDR2 reads YFSETQ. The CDR3 sequence is CASSSGSSHEQYV. CDR3 coding DNA: TGCGCCAGCAGTTCTGGGAGTTCCCACGAGCAGTACGTC.

The V call is TRBV15, the J call TRBJ2-1, with 7 bases fitting TRBD2. Germline CDR1 is LNHNV and CDR2 is YYDKDF (reference sequence). There are 16 residues in the CDR3. V shed 3 bases and J 2 bases; nucleotides not matched to a gene: 7. The CDR3 DNA reads as TGTGCCACCAGCAGCCCCCGACTAGCCACCTACAATGAGCAGTTCTTC. Amino acid sequence: CATSSPRLATYNEQFF.

The gene calls are TRBV5-4 and TRBJ1-1; D is undetermined. CDR3 length equals 13 residues. V was trimmed by 2 bases and J by 6 bases, leaving 11 bases between them. CDR1 is SGHNT, CDR2 YYREEE, per germline (reference sequence). The CDR3 is CASSFSLGAEAFF. The CDR3 nucleotides read TGTGCCAGCAGCTTCTCCCTCGGCGCTGAAGCTTTCTTT.

The table lists this clonotype with a count of one. The rearrangement links TRBV10-1 to TRBJ2-3; no clear D. Germline-derived CDR1 and CDR2 are WNHNN and SYGVQD (reference sequence). Trimming shortened V by 3 bases and J by 2 bases, and 9 bases separated the two germline ends. This CDR3 contains 14 residues. CDR3 in DNA: TGCGCCAGCAGTGACGGTGCGGTCACAGATACGCAGTATTTT. It encodes CASSDGAVTDTQYF.

The gene calls are TRBV20-1 and TRBJ2-5, with D possibly called TRBD1 or TRBD2 (5 bases each). The CDR3 is 13 residues long. The germline V and J ends were trimmed by 1 base and 1 base, with 7 bases remaining between them. Germline V gives CDR1 DFQATT, CDR2 SNEGSKA (reference sequence). As DNA, the CDR3 is TGCAGTGCTAGAGTTGGGGGCCAAGAGACCCAGTACTTC. This translates into CSARVGGQETQYF.

The rearrangement uses TRBV3-1 and TRBJ2-7; TRBD2 matches 10 bases. Unmatched junction bases numbered 0, after V lost 0 bases and J lost 1 base. This CDR3 has 15 amino acids. Per the germline V gene, CDR1 is LGHDT and CDR2 is YNNKEL (reference sequence). CDR3 DNA: TGTGCCAGCAGCCAAGAACTAGCGGGATCCTACGAGCAGTACTTC. Amino acid sequence: CASSQELAGSYEQYF.

The chain combines TRBV6-4 with TRBJ1-1, with a tentative D call TRBD1 (5 bases). This CDR3 has 12 amino acids. Germline V gene sequence: CDR1 MRHNA, CDR2 SNTAGT. V lost 7 bases, J lost 3 bases, and 9 bases lay in between. The CDR3, as DNA: TGTGCCAGCACCACAGGCGACACTGAAGCTTTCTTT. It specifies CASTTGDTEAFF.

The J gene is TRBJ1-5, the V gene TRBV12-3 or TRBV12-4; 10 positions match TRBD1. Trimming took 6 bases from V and 6 from J; bases not matched to a gene: 5. The CDR3 length is 14 residues. The CDR3 loop reads CASSDGTGVQPQHF. In DNA, the CDR3 is TGTGCCAGCAGCGATGGGACAGGGGTTCAGCCCCAGCATTTT.

This chain uses TRBV7-2 with TRBJ2-7, with 8 positions matching TRBD1. Germline CDR1 reads SGHTA; CDR2 reads FQGNSA. V shed 1 base, J shed 2 bases, and the junction held 4 bases outside the gene matches. The CDR3 length is 15 residues. CDR3 in amino acids: CASSLESGQAYEQYV. The CDR3 region has the DNA TGTGCCAGCAGCTTAGAGTCGGGACAGGCCTACGAGCAGTACGTC.

The V call is TRBV29-1, the J call TRBJ1-1, with D maybe TRBD1 (5 bases). The CDR3 runs 12 residues. Looked up from germline, CDR1 is SQVTM and CDR2 is ANQGSEA. Trimming pared 3 bases from V and 4 bases from J, leaving 9 bases between. The CDR3 reads CSVDGQGTEAFF. CDR3 in DNA: TGCAGCGTTGACGGCCAGGGCACTGAAGCTTTCTTT. Complete variable domain (other parts from reference TRBV29-1 and TRBJ1-1): SAVISQKPSRDICQRGTSLTIQCQVDSQVTMMFWYRQQPGQSLTLIATANQGSEATYESGFVIDKFPISRPNLTFSTLTVSNMSPEDSSIYLCSVDGQGTEAFFGQGTRLTVV.

This chain joins TRBV3-1 and TRBJ2-4, with 8 bases matching TRBD2. V shed 0 bases and J 6 bases; nucleotides not matched to a gene: 10. Looked up from germline, CDR1 is LGHDT and CDR2 is YNNKEL (reference sequence). This CDR3 has 17 amino acids. CDR3 bases: TGTGCCAGCAGCCAAGATGCTCCGGGGGGGCCCAGAAACATTCAGTACTTC. This gives the protein CASSQDAPGGPRNIQYF.

For the CDR3, the DNA is TGTGCCACCAGTAGACAGGGAGGGAGCATCCCCGAAAACATTCAGTACTTC. Translated: CATSRQGGSIPENIQYF. V gene TRBV15 combines with J gene TRBJ2-4; tentatively, D is TRBD1 or TRBD2 (7 bases each). Germline CDR1 reads LNHNV; CDR2 reads YYDKDF (reference sequence). V lost 6 bases to trimming and J lost 5 bases, with 23 bases between them. The length of the CDR3 is 17 residues.

V is TRBV6-1 and J is TRBJ2-6; the D is unclear. Trimming stripped 8 bases from V and 4 bases from J, with 6 bases between. Germline loops: CDR1 MNHNS, CDR2 SASEGT. CDR3 length: 12 residues. CDR3 DNA: TGTGCCAGCCTGAGGGGGGCCAACGTCCTGACTTTC. Encoded protein: CASLRGANVLTF.

This clonotype was seen once. The rearrangement uses TRBV29-1 and TRBJ1-1; 7 positions agree with TRBD1. V shed 4 bases and J 5 bases; nucleotides not matched to a gene: 10. CDR1 and CDR2 from the germline V gene are SQVTM and ANQGSEA. This CDR3 has 14 residues. CDR3 coding DNA: TGCAGCGTTGGCCGCCCAGGGGGTCCGACTGAAGCTTTCTTT. Its translation: CSVGRPGGPTEAFF.

The rearrangement joins TRBV20-1 to TRBJ2-5, with 10 bases identical to TRBD2. V shed 1 base, J shed 1 base, and the junction held 3 bases outside the gene matches. The CDR3 consists of 15 residues. CDR1 and CDR2 from the germline V gene are DFQATT and SNEGSKA (reference sequence). CDR3: CSARGLAGAQETQYF. The CDR3 nucleotides are TGCAGTGCTAGAGGGCTAGCGGGAGCCCAAGAGACCCAGTACTTC.

V is TRBV10-2 and J is TRBJ2-7, with 13 bases identical to TRBD2. The CDR3 consists of 15 residues. J was trimmed by 0 bases and V by 8 bases; bases with no gene match: 4. Per the germline V gene, CDR1 is WSHSY and CDR2 is SAAADI. CDR3 in amino acids: CASRGLAGSSYEQYV. CDR3 nucleotide sequence: TGCGCCAGCCGGGGACTAGCGGGGAGCTCCTACGAGCAGTACGTC.

Remarks on this clonotype: Germline and junction disagree at one end, which may indicate a read error. The genes are TRBV29-1 and TRBJ1-1; possible D gene TRBD1, 6 bases. Germline V gene data show CDR1 as SQVTM and CDR2 as ANQGSEA. CDR3 length: 13 residues. The CDR3 DNA reads TGCAGCGTTGGAGCCACAGGGAACGCTGAAGCTTTCTTT. Amino acid sequence: CSVGATGNAEAFF.

The rearrangement links TRBV20-1 to TRBJ1-1; D not resolved. Trimming cost V 6 bases and J 1 base, with 9 bases left between them. The CDR3 runs to 12 residues. Germline CDR1 DFQATT, CDR2 SNEGSKA (reference sequence). The CDR3 here is CSATRANTEAFF. CDR3 in DNA: TGCAGTGCAACGCGGGCGAACACTGAAGCTTTCTTT.

This sequence joins TRBV30 and TRBJ1-1; a possible D gene is TRBD1 (5 bases). This CDR3 is built from 15 residues. Germline values: CDR1 GTSNPN, CDR2 SVGIG (reference sequence). V shed 0 bases and J shed 0 bases, with 11 bases lying between them. The DNA for the CDR3 is TGTGCCTGGAGTGTACGAGGGGTCATGAACACTGAAGCTTTCTTT. Encoded protein: CAWSVRGVMNTEAFF.

V usage is TRBV3-1 and J usage is TRBJ2-5; the match to TRBD1 covers 9 bases. After removal of 3 bases from V and 4 bases from J, the junction contained 6 bases not matched to a gene. CDR1 and CDR2 (germline): LGHDT, YNNKEL (reference sequence). The CDR3 sequence is 15 residues long. CDR3 residues: CASSHGDRGGETQYF. CDR3 bases: TGTGCCAGCAGCCATGGCGACAGGGGGGGAGAGACCCAGTACTTC.

The chain recombines TRBV18 with TRBJ2-7, with D hard to call. Germline CDR1 reads KGHSH; CDR2 reads LQKENI. The CDR3 covers 13 residues. Trimming took off 3 bases at V and 3 bases at J, with 9 bases between the two ends. In DNA, the CDR3 is TGTGCCAGCTCACCCCCAACCAGCTACGAGCAGTACGTC. Translating gives CASSPPTSYEQYV.

This sequence joins TRBV14 and TRBJ2-5, with D possibly TRBD1 on 6 matching bases. Germline V lookup: CDR1 SGHDN, CDR2 FVKESK. This CDR3 comprises 13 residues. The V end lost 6 bases, the J end lost 7 bases, and 15 bases lay between the germline ends. The CDR3 sequence is CASSPRGSGTQYF. The CDR3 DNA follows: TGTGCCAGCAGTCCAAGGGGGAGCGGGACCCAGTACTTC. The full variable domain, its missing parts supplied by reference TRBV14 and TRBJ2-5, is EAGVTQFPSHSVIEKGQTVTLRCDPISGHDNLYWYRRVMGKEIKFLLHFVKESKQDESGMPNNRFLAERTGGTYSTLKVQPAELEDSGVYFCASSPRGSGTQYFGPGTRLLVL.